Listed below are T cell receptor beta chains from one sample, sequenced in a study of shared clonotypes between healthy human individuals. Some clones are missing from TCRdb's copy, which holds only in-frame ones; the method was immunoSEQ multiplex PCR. This sample has around 1.9 million clones, with approximately 94% found just once. Material for sequencing was naive CD8+ T cells from PBMCs. Receptor source: a man aged 18 to 30 in good health. Some clones in this sample may be carry-over from other donors' samples. CDR3s include the opening cysteine and the closing phenylalanine or tryptophan. A D gene is named only where the DNA matches it firmly. Rows give clone size only sometimes, using once, few, many, or a class for an expanded clone.

v_gene,abundance,d_gene,j_gene,CDR3nt,CDR3aa
TRBV4-1,.,.,TRBJ1-4,TGCGCCAGCAGCCTCGTACAGGGAGTTTTGGAAAAACTGTTTTTT,CASSLVQGVLEKLFF
TRBV4-3,.,TRBD1,TRBJ2-7,TGCGCCAGCAGGACCGACAGGGTGGGGGACTACGAGCAGTACTTC,CASRTDRVGDYEQYF
TRBV7-8,.,.,TRBJ1-2,TGTGCCAGCAGCTTAGTGGACGGGGACAACTATGGCTACACCTTC,CASSLVDGDNYGYTF
TRBV28,.,TRBD2,TRBJ2-3,TGTGCCAGCAGCGCCGGACTAGCGGGAGGGAGGGGCACAGATACGCAGTATTTT,CASSAGLAGGRGTDTQYF
TRBV7-2,.,.,TRBJ1-5,TGTGCCAGCAGCTTAGACCCTTTCGGGGGTTACAATCAGCCCCAGCATTTT,CASSLDPFGGYNQPQHF
TRBV19,.,.,TRBJ1-4,TGTGCCAGTAGTCTAGGACGGGACAATGAAAAACTGTTTTTT,CASSLGRDNEKLFF
TRBV6-6,.,TRBD1,TRBJ1-2,TGTGCCAGCAGTTACAGTGGGACAGGGGACTACACCTTC,CASSYSGTGDYTF
TRBV30,.,.,TRBJ1-3,TGTGCCTGGAGTGTACCCATCTCTGGAAACACCATATATTTT,CAWSVPISGNTIYF
TRBV9,.,TRBD1,TRBJ1-1,TGTGCCAGCAGCGTCCGGGACAGCCTTAACACTGAAGCTTTCTTT,CASSVRDSLNTEAFF
TRBV29-1,.,.,TRBJ2-7,TGCAGCGTGGGAGGGGGGGCCTACGAGCAGTACTTC,CSVGGGAYEQYF
TRBV29-1,few,.,TRBJ2-7,TGCAGCGTTGTAGTAGGGGGTTCCGAGCAGTACTTC,CSVVVGGSEQYF
TRBV10-2,.,TRBD1,TRBJ2-3,TGCGCCAGCAGTGGGGACAGTCGATTTACGCAGTATTTT,CASSGDSRFTQYF
TRBV30,.,.,TRBJ1-2,TGTGCCTGGAGCGGGAGGGACTATGGCTACACCTTC,CAWSGRDYGYTF
TRBV7-3,.,TRBD1,TRBJ2-7,TGTGCCAGCAGCTTAGACAGGGCCTACGAGCAGTACTTC,CASSLDRAYEQYF
TRBV28,few,TRBD1,TRBJ1-1,TGTGCCAGCAGTTTCTTGACAGGGACGGAAGCTTTCTTT,CASSFLTGTEAFF
TRBV29-1,.,.,TRBJ2-3,TGCAGCACCTTTGCCGGGACCTTCACAGATACGCAGTATTTT,CSTFAGTFTDTQYF
TRBV6-6,.,TRBD1,TRBJ2-7,TGTGCCAGCAGTTACTTGGGGACAGTCTCCTACGAGCAGTACTTC,CASSYLGTVSYEQYF
TRBV27,.,.,TRBJ2-7,TGTGCCAGCAGTCCCCAGACCGTTAGCTCCTACGAGCAGTACTTC,CASSPQTVSSYEQYF
TRBV2,.,.,TRBJ1-1,TGTGCCAGCTTCGTGGGGACTGAAGCTTTCTTT,CASFVGTEAFF
TRBV27,few,.,TRBJ2-1,TGTGCCAGCAATGGGGGGAAGCAGACTGCCTGGAATGAGCAGTTCTTC,CASNGGKQTAWNEQFF
TRBV27,.,TRBD2,TRBJ2-1,TGTGCCAGCAGTCCGGGTCCCGGGACTAGAGGAGAGCAGTTCTTC,CASSPGPGTRGEQFF
TRBV11-2,.,.,TRBJ2-5,TGTGCCAGCAGCCGAGCACCCAGGGGGGGGGTCCTAGGGGCCCAGTACTTC,CASSRAPRGGVLGAQYF
TRBV19,.,.,TRBJ2-1,TGTGCCAGTAGTATAGCGGGCGGGGAGCAGTTCTTC,CASSIAGGEQFF
TRBV27,.,.,TRBJ2-1,TGTGCCGCGGGGACTTCCCCCAATGAGCAGTTCTTC,CAAGTSPNEQFF
TRBV4-3,.,.,TRBJ1-2,TGCGCCAGCAGCCAAGATCGGGCGGAATTTAACTATGGCTACACCTTC,CASSQDRAEFNYGYTF
TRBV4-1,.,TRBD2,TRBJ2-1,TGCGCCAGCAGCCACCGTAGCGGGAGGAACTACAATGAGCAGTTCTTC,CASSHRSGRNYNEQFF
TRBV9,.,.,TRBJ1-2,TGTGCCAGCAGCGTAGGAGACAGTCCTAACTATGGCTACACCTTC,CASSVGDSPNYGYTF
TRBV5-6,.,.,TRBJ2-1,TGTGCCAGCAGCTCGGCAGGATACAATGAGCAGTTCTTC,CASSSAGYNEQFF
TRBV4-2,.,.,TRBJ1-5,TGTGCCAGCAGCCAAGGAGGGTACAGTATCAATCAGCCCCAGCATTTT,CASSQGGYSINQPQHF
TRBV7-9,.,.,TRBJ2-7,TGTGCCAGCAGCTTAAGAATCGGACCCTACCACGAGCAGTACTTC,CASSLRIGPYHEQYF
TRBV28,.,TRBD1,TRBJ2-7,TGTGCCAGCAGTCGCCTTCCCCGGGACAGTAGGGCCTACGAGCAGTACTTC,CASSRLPRDSRAYEQYF
TRBV5-1,.,TRBD2,TRBJ2-1,TGCGCCAGCAGCTTCCGCGCGGGAGGGTTCTACAATGAGCAGTTCTTC,CASSFRAGGFYNEQFF
TRBV28,.,TRBD1,TRBJ1-2,TGTGCCAGCAGAAAACAGGGGGGTGCAGTAGGCTACACCTTC,CASRKQGGAVGYTF
TRBV6-5,.,TRBD2,TRBJ2-1,TGTGCCACCGGACTAGCGGCAAACAATGAGCAGTTCTTC,CATGLAANNEQFF
TRBV28,.,.,TRBJ2-7,TGTGCCAGCAGACTGAGCTTCCACGAGCAGTACTTC,CASRLSFHEQYF
TRBV7-9,.,.,TRBJ1-3,TGTGCCAGCAGCTACACTAGAGATGGAAACACCATATATTTT,CASSYTRDGNTIYF
TRBV19,.,TRBD1,TRBJ2-1,TGTGCCACCGCCGACAGGGGCGTCAATGAGCAGTTCTTC,CATADRGVNEQFF
TRBV5-1,.,.,TRBJ2-3,TGCGCCAGCAGATTGACCGGGTGGGATACGCAGTATTTT,CASRLTGWDTQYF
TRBV11-3,.,.,TRBJ2-7,TGTGCCAGCAGCTTAGCTACAGGTTCCTCCTACGAGCAGTACTTC,CASSLATGSSYEQYF
TRBV11-2,.,TRBD1,TRBJ1-6,TGTGCCAGCAGCCAGACAGGGAATTATAATTCACCCCTCCACTTT,CASSQTGNYNSPLHF
TRBV19,.,TRBD2,TRBJ2-1,TGTGCCAGTAGAGTAGCGGGGTTCTACAATGAGCAGTTCTTC,CASRVAGFYNEQFF
TRBV27,.,TRBD1,TRBJ1-2,TGTGCCAGCAGTTTGTCATGGACAGGGCAGGCTTATGGCTACACCTTC,CASSLSWTGQAYGYTF
TRBV19,.,TRBD1,TRBJ1-1,TGTGCCAGCGGACAGGGGAGGAACACTGAAGCTTTCTTT,CASGQGRNTEAFF
TRBV19,.,.,TRBJ2-3,TGTGCCAGTAGTATTAGTCCGACAGATACGCAGTATTTT,CASSISPTDTQYF
TRBV9,.,.,TRBJ2-1,TGTGCCAGCAGCGTAGGCGCGAGGAATGAGCAGTTCTTC,CASSVGARNEQFF
TRBV5-8,.,TRBD1,TRBJ2-1,TGTGCCAGCAGCCTAGGACAGGGAGGTCCCTACAATGAGCAGTTCTTC,CASSLGQGGPYNEQFF
TRBV19,few,.,TRBJ1-5,TGTGCCAGTACCATCCGGACAGAGAATCAGCCCCAGCATTTT,CASTIRTENQPQHF
TRBV5-6,.,.,TRBJ2-7,TGTGCCAGCAGCTTGGACGGGACGAACCACGAGCAGTACTTC,CASSLDGTNHEQYF
TRBV27,.,.,TRBJ1-5,TGTGCCAGCAGTTCCCGCCGTCCCGGTCATTATAGCAATCAGCCCCAGCATTTT,CASSSRRPGHYSNQPQHF
TRBV28,.,TRBD1,TRBJ2-7,TGTGCCAGCAGTCCCGGACAGGGGTACTACGAGCAGTACTTC,CASSPGQGYYEQYF
TRBV4-3,once,.,TRBJ1-6,TGCGCCAGCAGCCAGGGCTCTCGGGCCCTCCACTTT,CASSQGSRALHF
TRBV6-6,once,.,TRBJ2-3,TGTGCCAGCAGCAACGGGGGCGGCACAGATACGCAGTATTTT,CASSNGGGTDTQYF
TRBV4-1,.,.,TRBJ1-2,TGCGCCAGCAGCCAAGAATCGAGGGGTGTTTATGGCTACACCTTC,CASSQESRGVYGYTF
TRBV29-1,.,TRBD1,TRBJ2-7,TGCAGCGTTGAAAACAGGGGCGCGGGCTACGAGCAGTACTTC,CSVENRGAGYEQYF